This TCR beta chain was sequenced in a study of identical twins. TCRdb fed the 5' RACE reads into MiXCR, producing one record per CDR3 protein. The sample yields roughly 150,000 distinct CDR3 sequences, around 3.4% seen once. Points on this clonotype: The antigen remains unidentified.

The CDR3 extends over 17 amino acids. V shed 2 bases and J shed 4 bases, with 19 bases lying between them. Germline CDR1 and CDR2: WNHNN and SYGVQD (reference sequence). Whole-study results and caveats: Models predicted too little out-of-frame TCR alpha sharing in monozygotic twins. Abundant beta clonotypes from cord blood had fewer insertions, unlike memory repertoires, which showed none. Twin pairs' shared out-of-frame alpha sequences were enriched in low generation probability.

The sample was memory T cells sorted from blood. The TCR comes from a man between 18 and 29 years old in good health. The gene calls are TRBV10-1 and TRBJ2-3; a possible D gene is TRBD2 (6 bases). The CDR3 region has the DNA TGCGCCAGCAGTGAGCCAACTAGCCCAGGTGGCGCAGATACGCAGTATTTT. Translating it yields CASSEPTSPGGADTQYF.